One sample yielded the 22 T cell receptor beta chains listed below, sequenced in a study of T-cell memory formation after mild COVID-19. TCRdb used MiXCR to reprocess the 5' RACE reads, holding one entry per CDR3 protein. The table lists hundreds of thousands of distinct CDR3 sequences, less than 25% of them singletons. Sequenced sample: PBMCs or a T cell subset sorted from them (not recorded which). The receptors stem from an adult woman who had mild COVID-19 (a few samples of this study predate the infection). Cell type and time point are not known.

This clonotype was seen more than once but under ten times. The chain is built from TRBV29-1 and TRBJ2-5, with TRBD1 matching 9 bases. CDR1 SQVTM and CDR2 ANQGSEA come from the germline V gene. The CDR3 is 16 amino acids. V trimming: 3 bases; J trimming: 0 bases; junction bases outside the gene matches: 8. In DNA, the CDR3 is TGCAGCGTTGACGGGACAGGGTCAATGTACCAAGAGACCCAGTACTTC. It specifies CSVDGTGSMYQETQYF. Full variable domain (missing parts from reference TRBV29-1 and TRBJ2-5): SAVISQKPSRDICQRGTSLTIQCQVDSQVTMMFWYRQQPGQSLTLIATANQGSEATYESGFVIDKFPISRPNLTFSTLTVSNMSPEDSSIYLCSVDGTGSMYQETQYFGPGTRLLVL.

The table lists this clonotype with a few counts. The DNA for the CDR3 is TGTGCCAGCAGCCAAGATTTCCTCTCGGGGACCCAGTACTTC. It is translated as CASSQDFLSGTQYF. This chain links TRBV14 with TRBJ2-5, with D uncertain. CDR3 size: 14 residues. Between the trimmed V and J ends, which lost 0 bases and 7 bases, there was a span of 12 bases. Germline V CDR1 and CDR2: SGHDN, FVKESK.

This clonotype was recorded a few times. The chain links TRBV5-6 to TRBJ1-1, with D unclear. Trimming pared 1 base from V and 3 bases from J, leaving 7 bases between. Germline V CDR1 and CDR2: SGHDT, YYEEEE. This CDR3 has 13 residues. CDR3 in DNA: TGTGCCAGCAGCTTGTGGTGGGACACTGAAGCTTTCTTT. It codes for CASSLWWDTEAFF.

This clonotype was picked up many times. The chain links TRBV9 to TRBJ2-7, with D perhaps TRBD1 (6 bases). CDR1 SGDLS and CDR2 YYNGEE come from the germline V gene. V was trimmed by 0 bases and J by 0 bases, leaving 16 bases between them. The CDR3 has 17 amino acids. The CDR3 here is CASSVDRETGSSYEQYF. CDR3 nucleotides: TGTGCCAGCAGCGTAGACAGGGAAACAGGGAGCTCCTACGAGCAGTACTTC.

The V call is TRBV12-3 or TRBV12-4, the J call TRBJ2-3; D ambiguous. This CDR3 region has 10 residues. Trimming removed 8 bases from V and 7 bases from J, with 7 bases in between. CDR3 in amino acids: CASGINTQYF. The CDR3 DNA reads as TGTGCCAGCGGTATTAATACGCAGTATTTT.

The CDR3: CATSRLAKKGVTGELFF. In DNA form, the CDR3 reads TGTGCCACCAGCAGGCTGGCGAAAAAGGGGGTCACCGGGGAGCTGTTTTTT. This sequence joins TRBV15 and TRBJ2-2; possible D gene TRBD1, 6 bases. The CDR3 length is 17 residues. The V gene's germline CDR1 is LNHNV and CDR2 YYDKDF (reference sequence). With 3 bases removed from V and 4 bases from J, the gap between germline ends came to 18 bases.

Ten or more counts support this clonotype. CDR3: CASSSKGQGLQETQYF. The CDR3 bases are TGCGCCAGCAGCTCGAAAGGACAGGGACTCCAAGAGACCCAGTACTTC. The V call is TRBV5-1, the J call TRBJ2-5, with 8 bases matching TRBD1. This CDR3 has 16 residues. V lost 3 bases, J lost 1 base, and 8 bases stayed unmatched. CDR1 SGHRS and CDR2 YFSETQ come from the germline V gene. Using reference TRBV5-1 and TRBJ2-5 for the parts outside the CDR3, the full variable domain is KAGVTQTPRYLIKTRGQQVTLSCSPISGHRSVSWYQQTPGQGLQFLFEYFSETQRNKGNFPGRFSGRQFSNSRSEMNVSTLELGDSALYLCASSSKGQGLQETQYFGPGTRLLVL.

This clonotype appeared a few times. The CDR3 nucleotides read TGTGCCACCAGTGATAACAGGGGTCTCGGTGGCTACACCTTC. This codes for CATSDNRGLGGYTF. The chain joins TRBV24-1 to TRBJ1-2; 7 bases are shared with TRBD1. The germline gives CDR1 KGHDR, CDR2 SFDVKD. The CDR3 is made up of 14 amino acids. J gave up 7 bases and V 3 bases, and 7 bases lay outside the gene matches.

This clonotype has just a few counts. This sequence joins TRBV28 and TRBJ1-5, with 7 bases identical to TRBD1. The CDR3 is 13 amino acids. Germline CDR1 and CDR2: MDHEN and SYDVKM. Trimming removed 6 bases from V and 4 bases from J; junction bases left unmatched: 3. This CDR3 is CASRQGWNQPQHF. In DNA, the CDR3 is TGTGCCAGCAGACAGGGGTGGAATCAGCCCCAGCATTTT.

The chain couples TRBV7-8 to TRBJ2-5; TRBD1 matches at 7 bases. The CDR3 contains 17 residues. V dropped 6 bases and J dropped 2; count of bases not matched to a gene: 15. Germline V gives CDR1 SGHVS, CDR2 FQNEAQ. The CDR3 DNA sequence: TGTGCCAGCAGTTCGTATTATGGGGACAGCGTTCAAGAGACCCAGTACTTC. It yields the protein CASSSYYGDSVQETQYF.

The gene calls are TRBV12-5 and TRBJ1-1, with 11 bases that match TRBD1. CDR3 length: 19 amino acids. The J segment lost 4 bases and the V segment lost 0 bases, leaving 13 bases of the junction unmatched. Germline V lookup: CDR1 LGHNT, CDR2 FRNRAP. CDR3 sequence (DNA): TGTGCTAGTGGTTTGGTTCTAGGACAGGGGGCACGTAGAAGCACTGAAGCTTTCTTT. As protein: CASGLVLGQGARRSTEAFF.

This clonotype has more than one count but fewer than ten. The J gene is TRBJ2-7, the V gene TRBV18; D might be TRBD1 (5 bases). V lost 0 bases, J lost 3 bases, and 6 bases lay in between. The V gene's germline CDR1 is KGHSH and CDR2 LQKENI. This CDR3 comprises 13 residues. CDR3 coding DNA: TGTGCCAGCTCACCACCCCAGGGCTACGAGCAGTACTTC. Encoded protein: CASSPPQGYEQYF.

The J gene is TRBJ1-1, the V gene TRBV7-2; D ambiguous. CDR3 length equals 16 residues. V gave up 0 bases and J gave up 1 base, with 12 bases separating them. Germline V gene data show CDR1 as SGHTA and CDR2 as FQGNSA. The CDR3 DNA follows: TGTGCCAGCAGCTTAGCAGGTCTAGTACGGAACACTGAAGCTTTCTTT. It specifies CASSLAGLVRNTEAFF. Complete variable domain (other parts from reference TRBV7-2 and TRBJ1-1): GAGVSQSPSNKVTEKGKDVELRCDPISGHTALYWYRQSLGQGLEFLIYFQGNSAPDKSGLPSDRFSAERTGGSVSTLTIQRTQQEDSAVYLCASSLAGLVRNTEAFFGQGTRLTVV.

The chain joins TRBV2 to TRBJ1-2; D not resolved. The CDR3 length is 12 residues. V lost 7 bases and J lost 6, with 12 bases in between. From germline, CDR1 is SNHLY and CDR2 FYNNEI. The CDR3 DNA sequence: TGTGCCAGCACCGGGGAGGCACATGGCTACACCTTC. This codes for CASTGEAHGYTF.

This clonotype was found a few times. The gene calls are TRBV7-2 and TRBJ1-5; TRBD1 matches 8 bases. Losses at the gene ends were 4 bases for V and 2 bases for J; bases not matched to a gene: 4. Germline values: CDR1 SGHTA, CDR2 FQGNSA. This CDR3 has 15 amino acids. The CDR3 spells CASSSDRAGNQPQHF. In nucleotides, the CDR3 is TGTGCCAGCAGCTCGGACAGGGCGGGCAATCAGCCCCAGCATTTT. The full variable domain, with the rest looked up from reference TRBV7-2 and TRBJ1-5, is GAGVSQSPSNKVTEKGKDVELRCDPISGHTALYWYRQSLGQGLEFLIYFQGNSAPDKSGLPSDRFSAERTGGSVSTLTIQRTQQEDSAVYLCASSSDRAGNQPQHFGDGTRLSIL.

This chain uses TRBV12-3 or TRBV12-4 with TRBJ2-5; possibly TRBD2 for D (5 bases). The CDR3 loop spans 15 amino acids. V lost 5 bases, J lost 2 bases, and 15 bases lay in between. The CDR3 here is CASSGRLDFQETQYF. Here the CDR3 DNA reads TGTGCCAGCAGTGGGCGGTTGGACTTTCAAGAGACCCAGTACTTC.

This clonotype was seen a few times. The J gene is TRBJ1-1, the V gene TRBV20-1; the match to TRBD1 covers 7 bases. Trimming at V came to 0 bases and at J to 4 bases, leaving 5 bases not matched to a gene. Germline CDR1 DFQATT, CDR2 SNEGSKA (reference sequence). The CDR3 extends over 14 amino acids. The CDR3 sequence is CSARDQGGGTEAFF. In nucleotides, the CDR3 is TGCAGTGCTAGAGATCAGGGGGGCGGCACTGAAGCTTTCTTT.

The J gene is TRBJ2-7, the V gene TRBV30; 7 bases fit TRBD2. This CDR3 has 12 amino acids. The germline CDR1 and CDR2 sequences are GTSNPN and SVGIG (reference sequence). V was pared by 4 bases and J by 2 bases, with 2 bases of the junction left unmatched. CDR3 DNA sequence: TGTGCCTGGATGGCGGGAGCCTACGAGCAGTACTTC. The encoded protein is CAWMAGAYEQYF. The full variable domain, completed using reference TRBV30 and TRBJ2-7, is SQTIHQWPATLVQPVGSPLSLECTVEGTSNPNLYWYRQAAGRGLQLLFYSVGIGQISSEVPQNLSASRPQDRQFILSSKKLLLSDSGFYLCAWMAGAYEQYFGPGTRLTVT.

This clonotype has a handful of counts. CDR3 sequence (DNA): TGTGCCAGTAGTATGTTCTCGGGACCCGAGGTAGGCTCCTACGAGCAGTACTTC. It translates to CASSMFSGPEVGSYEQYF. The V gene is TRBV19, the J gene TRBJ2-7; D possibly matches TRBD1 or TRBD2 (5 bases each). Trimming stripped 3 bases from V and 0 bases from J, with 21 bases between. The CDR3 runs to 18 residues. Germline assignment: CDR1 LNHDA and CDR2 SQIVND (reference sequence).

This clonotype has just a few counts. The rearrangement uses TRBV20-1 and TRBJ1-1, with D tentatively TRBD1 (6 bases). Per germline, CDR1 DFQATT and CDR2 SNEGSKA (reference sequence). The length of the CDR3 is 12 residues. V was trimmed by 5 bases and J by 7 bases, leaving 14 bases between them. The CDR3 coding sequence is TGCAGTGCTCAGAAGGACAGCTATGAAGCTTTCTTT. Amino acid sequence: CSAQKDSYEAFF.

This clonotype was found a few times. DNA for the CDR3: TGTGCCAGCAGCTTCGGGGGGGACTCTTTAGAGACCCAGTACTTC. It is translated as CASSFGGDSLETQYF. The V gene is TRBV7-6, the J gene TRBJ2-5, with 8 bases aligning to TRBD2. CDR3 length: 15 residues. V gave up 3 bases and J gave up 4 bases; unmatched junction bases: 7. Germline loops: CDR1 SGHVS, CDR2 FNYEAQ. Filled out from reference TRBV7-6 and TRBJ2-5, the complete variable domain reads GAGVSQSPRYKVTKRGQDVALRCDPISGHVSLYWYRQALGQGPEFLTYFNYEAQQDKSGLPNDRFSAERPEGSISTLTIQRTEQRDSAMYRCASSFGGDSLETQYFGPGTRLLVL.

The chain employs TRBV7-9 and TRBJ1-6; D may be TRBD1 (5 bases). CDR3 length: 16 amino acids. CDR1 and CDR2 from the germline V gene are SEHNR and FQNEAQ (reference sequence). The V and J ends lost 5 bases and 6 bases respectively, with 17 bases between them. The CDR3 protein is CASSRDPGRLNSPLHF. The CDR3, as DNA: TGTGCCAGCAGCCGAGATCCGGGGCGGCTTAATTCACCCCTCCACTTT.